A selection of T cell receptor beta chains follows, all from one sample in a study of shared T cell receptors in the human thymus. Some clones are missing from TCRdb's copy, which holds only in-frame ones; the method was immunoSEQ multiplex PCR. The profile shows approximately 580,000 clones, 78% of them singletons. These data were also reused for a study on human thymus T cells.

Material for sequencing was thymocytes. Source of these receptors: a boy under three years old with a congenital heart defect. Both conserved end residues are trimmed from each CDR3. Fields, in order: J gene, V gene, clone size, CDR3 protein. Where a row states a size, it is once, few, many or the class of an expanded clone; other rows omit it.

j_gene: TRBJ1-2
v_gene: TRBV7-9
abundance: .
CDR3aa: ASSFPFKQGSRDGYT

j_gene: TRBJ2-3
v_gene: TRBV27
abundance: .
CDR3aa: ASSLGEYTDTQY

j_gene: TRBJ2-1
v_gene: TRBV19
abundance: .
CDR3aa: ASSGSGLAGVDNEQF

j_gene: TRBJ2-1
v_gene: TRBV27
abundance: few
CDR3aa: ASSPGLAGGFDEQF

j_gene: TRBJ2-7
v_gene: TRBV7-9
abundance: few
CDR3aa: ASSNPWEGLGEQY

j_gene: TRBJ2-7
v_gene: TRBV27
abundance: .
CDR3aa: ASRRHTGDGEQY

j_gene: TRBJ1-1
v_gene: TRBV19
abundance: .
CDR3aa: ASSTWFGDRVGTEAF

j_gene: TRBJ2-1
v_gene: TRBV30
abundance: .
CDR3aa: AWSCRGSSYNEQF

j_gene: TRBJ1-5
v_gene: TRBV15
abundance: .
CDR3aa: ATSTRLPGSNQPQH

j_gene: TRBJ2-7
v_gene: TRBV7-9
abundance: few
CDR3aa: ASSLGTSGRGGYEQY

j_gene: TRBJ1-3
v_gene: TRBV10-3
abundance: .
CDR3aa: AISESRILYPGNTIY

j_gene: TRBJ2-7
v_gene: TRBV4-1
abundance: .
CDR3aa: ASSPRVGSAYEQY

j_gene: TRBJ2-2
v_gene: TRBV4-1
abundance: .
CDR3aa: ASRATGSVPNTGELF

j_gene: TRBJ2-2
v_gene: TRBV28
abundance: .
CDR3aa: ASSLGRTGELF

j_gene: TRBJ1-5
v_gene: TRBV4-2
abundance: .
CDR3aa: ASSHAGTGVILKPQH

j_gene: TRBJ2-6
v_gene: TRBV19
abundance: few
CDR3aa: ASTNRAGANVLT

j_gene: TRBJ2-3
v_gene: TRBV5-4
abundance: .
CDR3aa: ASSQGYTDTQY

j_gene: TRBJ2-7
v_gene: TRBV27
abundance: few
CDR3aa: ASKPGQGPMF

j_gene: TRBJ1-2
v_gene: TRBV5-6
abundance: .
CDR3aa: ASSPLGGGNYGYT

j_gene: TRBJ2-7
v_gene: TRBV6-1
abundance: .
CDR3aa: ASSEEWDSHLSYEQY

j_gene: TRBJ2-7
v_gene: TRBV7-2
abundance: .
CDR3aa: ASSRDPQGEPYEQY

j_gene: TRBJ2-1
v_gene: TRBV9
abundance: .
CDR3aa: ASSRHVGAGVYNEQF

j_gene: TRBJ1-5
v_gene: TRBV27
abundance: .
CDR3aa: ASTRRGHYNQPQH